Below, 22 T cell receptor beta chains from the same sample are listed, as sequenced in a study of T cell repertoires in cytomegalovirus infection. TCRdb redid the calling of the reads with MiXCR, one entry per CDR3 protein. The data show some 300,000 distinct CDR3 sequences, roughly 13% seen once. Sequencing input: PBMCs. These TCRs come from a human donor in good health (CMV status not recorded). Some clones in this sample may be carry-over from other donors' samples.

The chain joins TRBV28 to TRBJ2-3; possible D gene TRBD2, 6 bases. Trimming took off 7 bases at V and 2 bases at J, with 16 bases between the two ends. This CDR3 region has 15 residues. Germline CDR1 reads MDHEN; CDR2 reads SYDVKM. CDR3: CASMQGRTYTDTQYF. The CDR3 DNA sequence: TGTGCCAGCATGCAAGGGAGGACCTACACAGATACGCAGTATTTT.

This clonotype was picked up many times. V is TRBV7-8 and J is TRBJ1-1; D unresolved. The V gene's germline CDR1 is SGHVS and CDR2 FQNEAQ. Trimming cost V 5 bases and J 4 bases, with 17 bases left between them. The CDR3 runs to 15 residues. The CDR3 protein is CASSPRTVLGTEAFF. DNA of the CDR3: TGTGCCAGCAGCCCGAGGACGGTTTTAGGCACTGAAGCTTTCTTT.

This clonotype has a handful of counts. This sequence joins TRBV4-2 and TRBJ2-1; the match to TRBD2 covers 7 bases. J was trimmed by 0 bases and V by 6 bases; bases with no gene match: 8. This CDR3 region has 16 residues. Germline assignment: CDR1 LGHNA and CDR2 YNFKEQ. CDR3 region: CASRPAGISSYNEQFF. The CDR3, as DNA: TGTGCCAGCAGACCAGCGGGGATTAGCTCCTACAATGAGCAGTTCTTC.

The chain carries TRBV10-3 and TRBJ2-7; D is perhaps TRBD1 (6 bases). Germline values: CDR1 ENHRY, CDR2 SYGVKD. This CDR3 contains 10 residues. The V gene lost 10 bases and the J gene lost 6 bases, with 10 bases spanning the gap. CDR3: CATQGFEQYF. As DNA, the CDR3 is TGTGCCACCCAGGGGTTCGAGCAGTACTTC.

The CDR3 DNA is TGTGCCACCAGCAGAGATCCCCCCATACGCACCACCCTCTACGAGCAGTACTTC. This codes for CATSRDPPIRTTLYEQYF. The chain recombines TRBV15 with TRBJ2-7, with D hard to call. The CDR3 is made up of 18 amino acids. The V end lost 0 bases, the J end lost 3 bases, and 21 bases lay between the germline ends. Germline CDR1 is LNHNV and CDR2 is YYDKDF (reference sequence).

This chain connects TRBV19 to TRBJ2-7; 8 nucleotides align to TRBD1. The CDR3 is 15 residues long. V shed 5 bases and J 6 bases; nucleotides not matched to a gene: 12. Germline V CDR1 and CDR2: LNHDA, SQIVND (reference sequence). The CDR3 sequence is CASSLRTGPLLEQYF. The CDR3 DNA is TGTGCCAGTAGTCTCAGGACAGGGCCCCTCCTCGAGCAGTACTTC.

Concerning this clonotype: Possible read error: a much larger clone is one base away. V gene TRBV7-2 combines with J gene TRBJ1-6, with D unresolved. The CDR3 sequence is 14 residues long. Trimming removed 4 bases at V and 10 bases at J, with 14 bases between. Germline lookup yields CDR1 SGHTA and CDR2 FQGNSA. CDR3 sequence: CASSSNSGWSPLHF. CDR3 nucleotide sequence: TGTGCCAGCAGCTCCAATAGCGGGTGGTCACCCCTCCACTTT.

The chain joins TRBV20-1 to TRBJ2-1; no definite D call. Germline V CDR1 and CDR2: DFQATT, SNEGSKA (reference sequence). This CDR3 has 11 amino acids. V lost 8 bases to trimming and J lost 0 bases, with 5 bases between them. CDR3 residues: CSPSSYNEQFF. CDR3 sequence (DNA): TGCAGTCCGAGCTCCTACAATGAGCAGTTCTTC.

The table lists this clonotype with a few counts. The gene calls are TRBV20-1 and TRBJ1-5; TRBD1 aligns across 7 bases. J was trimmed by 0 bases and V by 6 bases; bases with no gene match: 11. There are 16 residues in the CDR3. Germline V gene lookup returns CDR1 DFQATT and CDR2 SNEGSKA (reference sequence). CDR3: CSATPGTAYSNQPQHF. DNA for the CDR3: TGCAGTGCAACCCCCGGGACAGCTTATAGCAATCAGCCCCAGCATTTT.

CDR3: CSGYRGGETQYF. The CDR3 DNA is TGCAGCGGCTACAGGGGAGGGGAGACCCAGTACTTC. This sequence joins TRBV29-1 and TRBJ2-5; D could derive from TRBD1 or TRBD2 (7 bases each). Germline V gene lookup returns CDR1 SQVTM and CDR2 ANQGSEA. This CDR3 spans 12 amino acids. The V and J ends lost 7 bases and 5 bases respectively, with 14 bases between them. The variable domain in full, with the rest retrieved from reference TRBV29-1 and TRBJ2-5, is SAVISQKPSRDICQRGTSLTIQCQVDSQVTMMFWYRQQPGQSLTLIATANQGSEATYESGFVIDKFPISRPNLTFSTLTVSNMSPEDSSIYLCSGYRGGETQYFGPGTRLLVL.

Ten or more counts support this clonotype. This chain connects TRBV25-1 to TRBJ2-1; 7 nucleotides agree with TRBD1. There are 15 residues in the CDR3. Germline values: CDR1 MGHDK, CDR2 SYGVNS. V was clipped by 4 bases and J by 8 bases; unmatched bases: 11. The CDR3 reads CASSGPSTGVDEQFF. The CDR3 DNA reads TGTGCCAGCAGTGGCCCTTCCACAGGGGTAGATGAGCAGTTCTTC.

In this sample, this clonotype turned up many times. The rearrangement links TRBV11-3 to TRBJ2-1; D may be TRBD2 (5 bases). The CDR3 is 14 residues long. Germline V lookup: CDR1 SGHNT, CDR2 YENEEA. With 1 base removed from V and 7 bases from J, the gap between germline ends came to 11 bases. The chain's CDR3 is CASSLVSGENEQFF. The DNA for the CDR3 is TGTGCCAGCAGCTTAGTCTCCGGGGAAAATGAGCAGTTCTTC.

The CDR3 sequence: CASSEGQAISGGYTF. The DNA of the CDR3 is TGTGCCAGCAGCGAGGGACAGGCTATTTCGGGTGGCTACACCTTC. V gene TRBV2 combines with J gene TRBJ1-2; 8 bases agree with TRBD1. From germline, CDR1 is SNHLY and CDR2 FYNNEI. V shed 6 bases, J shed 7 bases, and the junction held 13 bases outside the gene matches. The CDR3 totals 15 residues.

The table lists this clonotype with many counts. The J gene is TRBJ1-1, the V gene TRBV7-6; no firm D call. Germline V gene sequence: CDR1 SGHVS, CDR2 FNYEAQ. This CDR3 region has 16 residues. Trimming removed 1 base from V and 3 bases from J, with 15 bases in between. The CDR3 coding sequence is TGTGCCAGCAGCTTAGTTGGGGTTAACCGTTACACTGAAGCTTTCTTT. Translating it yields CASSLVGVNRYTEAFF. The complete variable domain, with remaining parts taken from reference TRBV7-6 and TRBJ1-1, reads GAGVSQSPRYKVTKRGQDVALRCDPISGHVSLYWYRQALGQGPEFLTYFNYEAQQDKSGLPNDRFSAERPEGSISTLTIQRTEQRDSAMYRCASSLVGVNRYTEAFFGQGTRLTVV.

This clonotype was seen many times. The chain is built from TRBV7-2 and TRBJ1-1, with D unclear. V lost 0 bases and J 1 base, leaving 6 bases between the germline ends. The CDR3 has 14 amino acids. CDR1 is SGHTA, CDR2 FQGNSA, per germline. The CDR3 region has the DNA TGTGCCAGCAGCTTAGCGAGATCGAACACTGAAGCTTTCTTT. It yields the protein CASSLARSNTEAFF.

Regarding this clonotype: Mismatch with germline at one junction end may stem from a read error. This chain joins TRBV5-1 and TRBJ1-3; D is unresolved. Germline lookup yields CDR1 SGHRS and CDR2 YFSETQ. The CDR3 length is 17 residues. CDR3 DNA: TGCGCCAACAGCTTGGGCGATCGCCCCACGGGAGGAAACACCATATATTTT. It encodes CANSLGDRPTGGNTIYF.

This clonotype was detected ten times or more. The chain joins TRBV4-1 to TRBJ2-1; TRBD2 matches at 10 bases. CDR1 is MGHRA, CDR2 YSYEKL, per germline. V was clipped by 5 bases and J by 15 bases; unmatched bases: 22. This CDR3 is built from 17 residues. CDR3 loop: CASSEGRNGLAASLGFF. The CDR3 DNA follows: TGCGCCAGCAGCGAAGGACGGAATGGACTAGCGGCCTCCCTGGGGTTCTTC.

V is TRBV25-1 and J is TRBJ2-7; D possibly corresponds to TRBD2 (5 bases). Germline V gives CDR1 MGHDK, CDR2 SYGVNS. Trimming removed 4 bases at V and 2 bases at J, with 9 bases between. The CDR3 runs 13 residues. The CDR3 nucleotides are TGTGCCAGCAGTGGGAGGCGAACCTACGAGCAGTACTTC. As protein: CASSGRRTYEQYF.

The chain links TRBV6-2 or TRBV6-3 to TRBJ1-1; D possibly corresponds to TRBD1 (5 bases). This CDR3 comprises 15 residues. Germline lookup yields CDR1 MNHEY and CDR2 SVGEGT. V dropped 0 bases and J dropped 0 bases, with 8 bases sitting between them. CDR3 sequence reads: CASSYSDSMNTEAFF. The CDR3 DNA reads TGTGCCAGCAGTTACTCCGACAGTATGAACACTGAAGCTTTCTTT.

This clonotype appeared many times. V gene TRBV12-3 or TRBV12-4 combines with J gene TRBJ2-2, with D unresolved. The CDR3 runs to 15 residues. The V end was cut by 3 bases, the J end by 5 bases, with 13 bases between. The CDR3 nucleotides read TGTGCCAGCAGTTTCCGCCTACAAGGTACCGGGGAGCTGTTTTTT. It specifies CASSFRLQGTGELFF.

At least ten counts were recorded for this clonotype. The J gene is TRBJ2-5, the V gene TRBV7-2; TRBD1 or TRBD2 may be the D gene (5 bases each). Germline loops: CDR1 SGHTA, CDR2 FQGNSA. V lost 6 bases, J lost 0 bases, and 14 bases lay in between. The CDR3 runs 15 residues. The CDR3 is CASRPGTYYQETQYF. The CDR3 coding sequence is TGTGCCAGCAGGCCCGGGACGTACTACCAAGAGACCCAGTACTTC. Full variable domain (remainder filled in from reference TRBV7-2 and TRBJ2-5): GAGVSQSPSNKVTEKGKDVELRCDPISGHTALYWYRQSLGQGLEFLIYFQGNSAPDKSGLPSDRFSAERTGGSVSTLTIQRTQQEDSAVYLCASRPGTYYQETQYFGPGTRLLVL.

This clonotype was seen more than once but under ten times. The V gene is TRBV9, the J gene TRBJ2-5, with D unclear. Germline V gene data show CDR1 as SGDLS and CDR2 as YYNGEE. V lost 0 bases, J lost 3 bases, and 6 bases lay in between. This CDR3 region has 13 residues. Here the CDR3 DNA reads TGTGCCAGCAGCGTAGCCCTAGAAGAGACCCAGTACTTC. This encodes CASSVALEETQYF.